The 18 T cell receptor beta chains below all came from one sample that was sequenced in a study of blood T cell repertoires in COVID-19. Some clones are missing from TCRdb's copy, which holds only in-frame ones; the method was immunoSEQ multiplex PCR. The sample contains about 13,000 clones, around 89% of which appear only once. Source material: peripheral blood. The origin of the receptors is a human donor with active COVID-19. The donor label of this sample is uncertain.

This clone counts as medium-sized. V and J are TRBV5-4 and TRBJ2-7; D assignment may be TRBD1 or TRBD2 (5 bases each). The germline V and J ends were trimmed by 4 bases and 5 bases, with 19 bases remaining between them. The germline V gene encodes CDR1 SGHNT and CDR2 YYREEE (reference sequence). The CDR3 length is 15 residues. CDR3 loop: CASSVGPEDDNEQYF. In nucleotides, the CDR3 is TGTGCCAGCAGCGTGGGACCGGAGGATGATAACGAGCAGTACTTC. The complete variable domain, with remaining parts taken from reference TRBV5-4 and TRBJ2-7, reads ETGVTQSPTHLIKTRGQQVTLRCSSQSGHNTVSWYQQALGQGPQFIFQYYREEENGRGNFPPRFSGLQFPNYSSELNVNALELDDSALYLCASSVGPEDDNEQYFGPGTRLTVT.

The chain combines TRBV5-6 with TRBJ2-2, with TRBD1 as a possible D gene (5 bases). This CDR3 is 14 amino acids long. Germline assignment: CDR1 SGHDT and CDR2 YYEEEE. Between the trimmed V and J ends, which lost 6 bases and 1 base, there was a span of 10 bases. In nucleotides, the CDR3 is TGTGCCAGCACACTCGACAGGAACACCGGGGAGCTGTTTTTT. Translation gives CASTLDRNTGELFF.

The rearrangement uses TRBV7-9 and TRBJ1-2, with D uncertain. This CDR3 has 14 amino acids. CDR1 is SEHNR, CDR2 FQNEAQ, per germline (reference sequence). V was trimmed by 5 bases and J by 6 bases, leaving 16 bases between them. CDR3 region: CASSPTGSGNGYTF. For the CDR3, the DNA is TGTGCCAGCAGCCCAACTGGGTCGGGGAATGGCTACACCTTC. Based on the CDR3 plus reference TRBV7-9 and TRBJ1-2, the full variable domain is DTGVSQNPRHKITKRGQNVTFRCDPISEHNRLYWYRQTLGQGPEFLTYFQNEAQLEKSRLLSDRFSAERPKGSFSTLEIQRTEQGDSAMYLCASSPTGSGNGYTFGSGTRLTVV.

V gene TRBV27 combines with J gene TRBJ2-2; 10 nucleotides agree with TRBD1. The CDR3 is 15 residues long. CDR1 and CDR2 (germline): MNHEY, SMNVEV (reference sequence). With 5 bases clipped from V and 7 bases from J, the junction kept 7 bases outside the gene matches. In nucleotides, the CDR3 is TGTGCCAGCAGTCAGACAGGGGGCGCGGACGGGGAGCTGTTTTTT. It yields the protein CASSQTGGADGELFF.

The chain links TRBV4-3 to TRBJ2-7; the D is unclear. Germline lookup yields CDR1 LGHNA and CDR2 YSLEER. The CDR3 has 15 amino acids. V was shortened by 0 bases and J by 2 bases, with 11 bases between the two germline ends. CDR3 region: CASSQDPQPAYEQYF. CDR3 nucleotide sequence: TGCGCCAGCAGCCAAGATCCACAGCCAGCCTACGAGCAGTACTTC.

This clone was seen once. As DNA, the CDR3 is TGTGCCAGCAGTGGAGGACACCTCGCCGCAGCTAACTATGGCTACACCTTC. Protein product: CASSGGHLAAANYGYTF. The chain combines TRBV2 with TRBJ1-2; D perhaps matches TRBD1 (5 bases). CDR3 length equals 17 residues. Germline loops: CDR1 SNHLY, CDR2 FYNNEI. V lost 4 bases to trimming and J lost 0 bases, with 18 bases between them.

The gene calls are TRBV11-1 and TRBJ2-3, with TRBD2 as a possible D gene (5 bases). Germline CDR1 and CDR2: SGHAT and FQDESV (reference sequence). The length of the CDR3 is 15 residues. The ends were cut back, 5 bases at V and 4 bases at J, with 16 bases in the middle. CDR3 sequence: CASSRTPSGSDTQYF. The CDR3 region has the DNA TGTGCCAGCAGCCGAACCCCCTCGGGGTCAGATACGCAGTATTTT. The variable domain in full, with the rest retrieved from reference TRBV11-1 and TRBJ2-3, is EAEVAQSPRYKITEKSQAVAFWCDPISGHATLYWYRQILGQGPELLVQFQDESVVDDSQLPKDRFSAERLKGVDSTLKIQPAELGDSAMYLCASSRTPSGSDTQYFGPGTRLTVL.

The chain links TRBV28 to TRBJ2-2; 8 bases are a match to TRBD2. CDR1 and CDR2 from the germline V gene are MDHEN and SYDVKM. The CDR3 has 15 amino acids. The junction had 11 bases not matched to a gene; V was cut back by 8 bases and J by 6 bases. The CDR3 is CASLSRGGYAGELFF. For the CDR3, the DNA is TGTGCCAGCCTATCCCGGGGGGGGTACGCCGGGGAGCTGTTTTTT. Based on the CDR3 plus reference TRBV28 and TRBJ2-2, the full variable domain is DVKVTQSSRYLVKRTGEKVFLECVQDMDHENMFWYRQDPGLGLRLIYFSYDVKMKEKGDIPEGYSVSREKKERFSLILESASTNQTSMYLCASLSRGGYAGELFFGEGSRLTVL.

The genes are TRBV28 and TRBJ1-2; 7 nucleotides agree with TRBD1. Germline-derived CDR1 and CDR2 are MDHEN and SYDVKM. J was trimmed by 4 bases and V by 3 bases; bases with no gene match: 8. This CDR3 region has 15 residues. This CDR3 reads CASSFEGAPVYGYTF. DNA for the CDR3: TGTGCCAGCAGTTTCGAGGGGGCGCCCGTCTATGGCTACACCTTC.

The chain recombines TRBV5-1 with TRBJ1-4; TRBD1 matches at 7 bases. Germline loops: CDR1 SGHRS, CDR2 YFSETQ. CDR3 size: 15 residues. V dropped 0 bases and J dropped 4; count of bases not matched to a gene: 3. CDR3 loop: CASSLEGQVNEKLFF. CDR3 DNA sequence: TGCGCCAGCAGCTTGGAAGGACAGGTTAATGAAAAACTGTTTTTT. The full variable domain, completed using reference TRBV5-1 and TRBJ1-4, is KAGVTQTPRYLIKTRGQQVTLSCSPISGHRSVSWYQQTPGQGLQFLFEYFSETQRNKGNFPGRFSGRQFSNSRSEMNVSTLELGDSALYLCASSLEGQVNEKLFFGSGTQLSVL.

This clone has just a few counts. CDR3 residues: CASSGTASNQPQHF. CDR3 sequence (DNA): TGTGCCAGTAGTGGGACAGCATCCAATCAGCCCCAGCATTTT. The V gene is TRBV19, the J gene TRBJ1-5; 7 bases line up with TRBD1. Unmatched junction bases numbered 4, after V lost 5 bases and J lost 3 bases. The CDR3 length is 14 residues. The germline V gene has CDR1 LNHDA and CDR2 SQIVND (reference sequence).

This clone was detected only once. The chain joins TRBV3-1 (or the pseudogene TRBV3-2) to TRBJ1-2; 7 nucleotides match TRBD1. CDR1 and CDR2 (germline): LGHDT, YNNKEL (reference sequence). The CDR3 runs 15 residues. V was clipped by 0 bases and J by 7 bases; unmatched bases: 8. The CDR3: CASSQDAVQGFGYTF. Written as DNA, the CDR3 is TGTGCCAGCAGCCAAGATGCGGTACAGGGGTTTGGCTACACCTTC.

The chain is built from TRBV2 and TRBJ2-2; no clear D. Between the trimmed V and J ends, which lost 1 base and 0 bases, there was a span of 6 bases. CDR3 length: 15 residues. The germline V gene encodes CDR1 SNHLY and CDR2 FYNNEI. The CDR3 nucleotides are TGTGCCAGCAGTGAAGGGCTAGCGAACACCGGGGAGCTGTTTTTT. This codes for CASSEGLANTGELFF.

This rearrangement joins TRBV28 to TRBJ2-2; 9 bases match TRBD2. There are 15 residues in the CDR3. Trimming removed 6 bases from V and 4 bases from J; junction bases left unmatched: 6. The V gene's germline CDR1 is MDHEN and CDR2 SYDVKM. CDR3 residues: CASSLPTSGTGELFF. CDR3 bases: TGTGCCAGCAGCCTTCCGACTAGCGGCACCGGGGAGCTGTTTTTT.

The J gene is TRBJ2-1, the V gene TRBV7-9; 8 bases align to TRBD2. V shed 7 bases and J 5 bases; nucleotides not matched to a gene: 10. Germline lookup yields CDR1 SEHNR and CDR2 FQNEAQ (reference sequence). The CDR3 has 15 residues. CDR3 sequence: CASISGTRIHNEQFF. CDR3 nucleotide sequence: TGTGCCAGCATCTCCGGGACTAGAATCCACAATGAGCAGTTCTTC.

This clone came up once. This chain joins TRBV28 and TRBJ2-7; TRBD2 is a possible D gene (6 bases). Trimming took off 7 bases at V and 11 bases at J, with 21 bases between the two ends. CDR1 and CDR2 (germline): MDHEN, SYDVKM. The CDR3 is 13 residues long. The CDR3 DNA follows: TGTGCCAGCACCGACTCTCGCGAAGGACTAAAGTACTTC. This gives the protein CASTDSREGLKYF.

The chain uses TRBV9 and TRBJ2-3; 7 nucleotides match TRBD2. Germline trimming cut 0 bases from V and 4 bases from J; bases unmatched to any gene: 2. Germline CDR1 reads SGDLS; CDR2 reads YYNGEE. This CDR3 comprises 14 residues. This CDR3 is CASSVELASDTQYF. CDR3 bases: TGTGCCAGCAGCGTAGAACTAGCGTCAGATACGCAGTATTTT.

The rearrangement uses TRBV13 and TRBJ2-3; 7 bases are a match to TRBD2. From germline, CDR1 is PRHDT and CDR2 FYEKMQ (reference sequence). The CDR3 spans 15 residues. The J segment lost 3 bases and the V segment lost 0 bases, leaving 3 bases of the junction unmatched. The CDR3 coding sequence is TGTGCCAGCAGCTTAGGAGCGGGGCCTACAGATACGCAGTATTTT. It specifies CASSLGAGPTDTQYF.